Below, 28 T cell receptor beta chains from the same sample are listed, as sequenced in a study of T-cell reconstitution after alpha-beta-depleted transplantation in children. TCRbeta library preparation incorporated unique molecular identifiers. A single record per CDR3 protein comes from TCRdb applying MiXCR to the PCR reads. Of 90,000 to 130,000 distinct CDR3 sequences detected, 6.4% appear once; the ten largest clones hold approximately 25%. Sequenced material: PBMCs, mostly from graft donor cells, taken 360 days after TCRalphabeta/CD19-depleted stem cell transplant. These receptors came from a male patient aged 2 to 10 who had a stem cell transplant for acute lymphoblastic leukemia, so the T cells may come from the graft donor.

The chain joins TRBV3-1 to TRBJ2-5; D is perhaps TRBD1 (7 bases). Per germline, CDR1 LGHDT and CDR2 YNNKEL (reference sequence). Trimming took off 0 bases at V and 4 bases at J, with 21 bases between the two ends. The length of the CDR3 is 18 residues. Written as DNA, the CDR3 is TGTGCCAGCAGCCAAGAGAAGGTCGGAGGGGGCGGCGGAGAGACCCAGTACTTC. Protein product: CASSQEKVGGGGGETQYF.

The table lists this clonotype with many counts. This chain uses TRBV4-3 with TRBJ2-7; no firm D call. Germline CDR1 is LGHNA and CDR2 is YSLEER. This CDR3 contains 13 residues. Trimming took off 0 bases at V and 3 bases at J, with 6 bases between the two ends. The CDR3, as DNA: TGCGCCAGCAGCCAAGATGGCAACTACGAGCAGTACTTC. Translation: CASSQDGNYEQYF.

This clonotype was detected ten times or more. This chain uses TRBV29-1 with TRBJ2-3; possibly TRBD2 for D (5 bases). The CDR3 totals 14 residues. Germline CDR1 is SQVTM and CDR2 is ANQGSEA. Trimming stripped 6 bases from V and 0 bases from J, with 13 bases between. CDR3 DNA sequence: TGCAGCGTGTCGGGCAGGACTAGCACAGATACGCAGTATTTT. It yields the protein CSVSGRTSTDTQYF.

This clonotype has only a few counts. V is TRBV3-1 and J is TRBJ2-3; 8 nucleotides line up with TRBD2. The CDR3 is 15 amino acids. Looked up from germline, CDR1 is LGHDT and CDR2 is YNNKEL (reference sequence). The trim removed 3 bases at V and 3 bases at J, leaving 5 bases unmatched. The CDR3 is CASSQRASGTDTQYF. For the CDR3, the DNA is TGTGCCAGCAGCCAGAGGGCTAGCGGGACAGATACGCAGTATTTT.

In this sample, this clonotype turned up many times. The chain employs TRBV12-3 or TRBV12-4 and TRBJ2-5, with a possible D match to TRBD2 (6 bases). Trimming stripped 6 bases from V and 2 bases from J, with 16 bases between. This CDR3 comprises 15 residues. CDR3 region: CASSPPTSQQETQYF. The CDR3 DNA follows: TGTGCCAGCAGCCCCCCGACTAGTCAACAAGAGACCCAGTACTTC.

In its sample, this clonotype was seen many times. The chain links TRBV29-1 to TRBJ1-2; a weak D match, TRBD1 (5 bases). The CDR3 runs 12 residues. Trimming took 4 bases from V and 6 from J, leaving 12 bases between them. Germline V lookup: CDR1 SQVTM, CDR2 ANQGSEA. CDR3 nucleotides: TGCAGCGTTGGGAAAGGGGCGAATGGCTACACCTTC. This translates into CSVGKGANGYTF. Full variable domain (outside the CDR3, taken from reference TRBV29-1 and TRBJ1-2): SAVISQKPSRDICQRGTSLTIQCQVDSQVTMMFWYRQQPGQSLTLIATANQGSEATYESGFVIDKFPISRPNLTFSTLTVSNMSPEDSSIYLCSVGKGANGYTFGSGTRLTVV.

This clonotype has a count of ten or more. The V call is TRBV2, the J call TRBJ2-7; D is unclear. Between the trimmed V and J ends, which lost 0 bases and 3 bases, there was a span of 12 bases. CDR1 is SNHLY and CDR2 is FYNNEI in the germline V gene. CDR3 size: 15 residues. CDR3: CASSEALGGDYEQYF. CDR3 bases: TGTGCCAGCAGTGAAGCCCTCGGTGGTGACTACGAGCAGTACTTC.

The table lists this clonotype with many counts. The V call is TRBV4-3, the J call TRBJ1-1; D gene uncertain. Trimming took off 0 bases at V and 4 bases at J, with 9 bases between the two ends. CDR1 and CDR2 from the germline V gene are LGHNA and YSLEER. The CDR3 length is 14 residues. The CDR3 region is CASSQDRVGTEAFF. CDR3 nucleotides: TGCGCCAGCAGCCAAGATCGGGTGGGCACTGAAGCTTTCTTT.

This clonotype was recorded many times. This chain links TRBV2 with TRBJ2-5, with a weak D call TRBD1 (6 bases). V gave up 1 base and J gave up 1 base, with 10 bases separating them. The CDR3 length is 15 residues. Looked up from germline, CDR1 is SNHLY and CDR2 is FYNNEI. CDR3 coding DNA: TGTGCCAGCAGTGAAGTCAGGGGTTTCCAAGAGACCCAGTACTTC. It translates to CASSEVRGFQETQYF.

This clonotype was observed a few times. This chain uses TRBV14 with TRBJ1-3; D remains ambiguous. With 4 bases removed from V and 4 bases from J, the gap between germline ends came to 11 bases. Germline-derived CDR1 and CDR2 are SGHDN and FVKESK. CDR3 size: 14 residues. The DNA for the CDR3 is TGTGCCAGCAGCCCTCGAGGAGGGGGAAACACCATATATTTT. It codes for CASSPRGGGNTIYF.

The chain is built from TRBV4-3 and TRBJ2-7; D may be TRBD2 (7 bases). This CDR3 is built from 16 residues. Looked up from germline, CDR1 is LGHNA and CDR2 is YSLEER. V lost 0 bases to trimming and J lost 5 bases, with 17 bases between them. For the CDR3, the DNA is TGCGCCAGCAGCCAAGATTTTGTGGGGGGGCCCCACGAGCAGTACTTC. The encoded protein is CASSQDFVGGPHEQYF.

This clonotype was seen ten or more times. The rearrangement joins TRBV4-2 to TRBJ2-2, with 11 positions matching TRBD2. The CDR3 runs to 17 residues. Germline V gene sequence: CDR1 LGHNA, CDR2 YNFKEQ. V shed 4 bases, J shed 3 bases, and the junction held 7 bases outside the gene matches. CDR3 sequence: CASSPILAGADTGELFF. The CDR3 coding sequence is TGTGCCAGCAGCCCGATACTAGCGGGGGCCGACACCGGGGAGCTGTTTTTT.

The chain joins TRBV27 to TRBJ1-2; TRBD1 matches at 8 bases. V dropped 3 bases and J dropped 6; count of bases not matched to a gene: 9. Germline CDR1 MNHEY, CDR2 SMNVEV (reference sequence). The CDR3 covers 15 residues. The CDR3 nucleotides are TGTGCCAGCAGTTTTCACGGACAGGGCAGAGATGGCTACACCTTC. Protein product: CASSFHGQGRDGYTF.

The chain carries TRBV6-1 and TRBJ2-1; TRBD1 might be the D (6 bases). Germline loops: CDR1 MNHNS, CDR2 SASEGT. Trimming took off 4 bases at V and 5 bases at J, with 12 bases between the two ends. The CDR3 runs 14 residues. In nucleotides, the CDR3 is TGTGCCAGCAGTGCCCGGGACAATGACAATGAGCAGTTCTTC. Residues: CASSARDNDNEQFF.

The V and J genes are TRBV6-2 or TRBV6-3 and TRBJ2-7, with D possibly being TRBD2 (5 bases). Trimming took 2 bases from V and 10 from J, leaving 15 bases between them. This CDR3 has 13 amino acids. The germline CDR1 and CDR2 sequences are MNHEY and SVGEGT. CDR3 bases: TGTGCCAGCAGTTACGTGGCCGGGGAGAAACAGTACTTC. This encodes CASSYVAGEKQYF.

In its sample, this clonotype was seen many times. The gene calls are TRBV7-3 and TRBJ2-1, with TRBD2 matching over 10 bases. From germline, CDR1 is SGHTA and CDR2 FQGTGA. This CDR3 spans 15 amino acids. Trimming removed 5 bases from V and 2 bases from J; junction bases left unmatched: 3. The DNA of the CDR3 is TGTGCCAGCAGCCGACTAGCGGGTCCCTACAATGAGCAGTTCTTC. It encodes CASSRLAGPYNEQFF. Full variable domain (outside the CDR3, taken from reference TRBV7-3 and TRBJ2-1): GAGVSQTPSNKVTEKGKYVELRCDPISGHTALYWYRQSLGQGPEFLIYFQGTGAADDSGLPNDRFFAVRPEGSVSTLKIQRTERGDSAVYLCASSRLAGPYNEQFFGPGTRLTVL.

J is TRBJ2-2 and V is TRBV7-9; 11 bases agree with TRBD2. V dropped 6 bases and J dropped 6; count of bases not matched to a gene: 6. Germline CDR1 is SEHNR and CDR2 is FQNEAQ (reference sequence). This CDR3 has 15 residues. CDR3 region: CASRPGLAAPGELFF. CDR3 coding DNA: TGTGCCAGCAGACCGGGACTAGCGGCCCCCGGGGAGCTGTTTTTT.

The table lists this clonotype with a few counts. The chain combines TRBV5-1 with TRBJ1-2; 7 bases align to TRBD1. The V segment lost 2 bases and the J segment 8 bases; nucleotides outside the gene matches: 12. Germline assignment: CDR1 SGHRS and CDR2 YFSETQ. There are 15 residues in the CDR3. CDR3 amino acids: CASSLRQGRRLGYTF. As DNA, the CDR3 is TGCGCCAGCAGCTTACGACAGGGTAGGAGGTTGGGCTACACCTTC. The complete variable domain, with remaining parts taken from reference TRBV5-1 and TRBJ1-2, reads KAGVTQTPRYLIKTRGQQVTLSCSPISGHRSVSWYQQTPGQGLQFLFEYFSETQRNKGNFPGRFSGRQFSNSRSEMNVSTLELGDSALYLCASSLRQGRRLGYTFGSGTRLTVV.

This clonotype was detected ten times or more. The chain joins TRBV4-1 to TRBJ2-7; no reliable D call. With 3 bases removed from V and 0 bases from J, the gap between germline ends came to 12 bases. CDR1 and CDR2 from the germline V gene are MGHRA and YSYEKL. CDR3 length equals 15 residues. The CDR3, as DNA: TGCGCCAGCAGCCAGGCCTCGCACGTCTCCTACGAGCAGTACTTC. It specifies CASSQASHVSYEQYF.

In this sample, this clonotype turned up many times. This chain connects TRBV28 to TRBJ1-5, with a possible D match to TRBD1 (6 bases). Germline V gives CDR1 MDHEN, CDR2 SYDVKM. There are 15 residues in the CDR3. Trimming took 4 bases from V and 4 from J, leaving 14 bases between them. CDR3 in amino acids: CASSSDRSSNQPQHF. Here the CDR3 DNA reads TGTGCCAGCAGTTCTGACAGGTCTAGTAATCAGCCCCAGCATTTT.

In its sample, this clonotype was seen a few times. The CDR3 DNA sequence: TGCAGTGCCCCGGGAGCGGGAGGGGGAGAGACCCAGTACTTC. This sequence encodes CSAPGAGGGETQYF. V usage is TRBV20-1 and J usage is TRBJ2-5, with 10 nucleotides matching TRBD2. CDR1 and CDR2 (germline): DFQATT, SNEGSKA (reference sequence). The CDR3 totals 14 residues. Trimming at V came to 6 bases and at J to 4 bases, leaving 8 bases not matched to a gene.

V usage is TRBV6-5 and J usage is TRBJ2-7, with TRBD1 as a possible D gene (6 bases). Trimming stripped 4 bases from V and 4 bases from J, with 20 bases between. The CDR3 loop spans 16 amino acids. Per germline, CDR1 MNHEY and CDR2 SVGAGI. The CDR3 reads CASSFGDRLSEYEQYF. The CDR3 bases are TGTGCCAGCAGTTTCGGCGACAGGTTATCCGAATACGAGCAGTACTTC.

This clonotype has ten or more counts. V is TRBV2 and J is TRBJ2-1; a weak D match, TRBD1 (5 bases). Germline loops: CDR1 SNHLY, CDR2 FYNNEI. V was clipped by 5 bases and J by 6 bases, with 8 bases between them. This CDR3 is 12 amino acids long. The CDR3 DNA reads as TGTGCCAGCAGTCCAGGGCCCAATGAGCAGTTCTTC. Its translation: CASSPGPNEQFF.

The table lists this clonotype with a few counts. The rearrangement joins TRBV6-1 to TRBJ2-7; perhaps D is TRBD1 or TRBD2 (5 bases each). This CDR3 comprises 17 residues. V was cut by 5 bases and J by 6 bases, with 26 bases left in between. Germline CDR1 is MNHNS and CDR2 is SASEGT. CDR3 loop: CASSTATRDPSEFEQYF. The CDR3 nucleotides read TGTGCCAGCAGTACAGCAACCCGGGACCCCAGCGAATTCGAGCAGTACTTC.

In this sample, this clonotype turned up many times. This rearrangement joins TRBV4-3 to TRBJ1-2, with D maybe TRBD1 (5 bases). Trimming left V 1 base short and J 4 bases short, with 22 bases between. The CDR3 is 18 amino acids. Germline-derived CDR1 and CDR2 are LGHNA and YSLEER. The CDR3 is CASSQVAAGLTSIYGYTF. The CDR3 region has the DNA TGCGCCAGCAGCCAAGTAGCCGCAGGGTTGACATCTATCTATGGCTACACCTTC.

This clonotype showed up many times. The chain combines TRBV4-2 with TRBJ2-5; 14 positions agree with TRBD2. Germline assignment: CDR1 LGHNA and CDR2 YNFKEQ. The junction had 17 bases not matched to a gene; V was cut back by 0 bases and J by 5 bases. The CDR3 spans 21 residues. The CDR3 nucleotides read TGTGCCAGCAGCCAAGAGGACACCGGACTAGCGGGGGGAAACCTCAAGGAGACCCAGTACTTC. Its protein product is CASSQEDTGLAGGNLKETQYF.

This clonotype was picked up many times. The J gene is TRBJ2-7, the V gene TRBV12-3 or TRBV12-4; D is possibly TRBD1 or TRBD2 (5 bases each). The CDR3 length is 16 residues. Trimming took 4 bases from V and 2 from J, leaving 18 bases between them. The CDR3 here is CASSSNLRGFPYEQYF. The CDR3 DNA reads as TGTGCCAGCAGTTCCAATCTCCGGGGCTTCCCCTACGAGCAGTACTTC.

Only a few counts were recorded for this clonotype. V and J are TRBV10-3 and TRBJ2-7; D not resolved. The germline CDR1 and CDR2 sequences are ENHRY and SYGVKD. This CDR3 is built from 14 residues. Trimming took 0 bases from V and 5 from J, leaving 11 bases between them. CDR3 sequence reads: CAISESRGRDEQYF. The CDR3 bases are TGTGCCATCAGTGAGTCAAGAGGAAGGGACGAGCAGTACTTC.